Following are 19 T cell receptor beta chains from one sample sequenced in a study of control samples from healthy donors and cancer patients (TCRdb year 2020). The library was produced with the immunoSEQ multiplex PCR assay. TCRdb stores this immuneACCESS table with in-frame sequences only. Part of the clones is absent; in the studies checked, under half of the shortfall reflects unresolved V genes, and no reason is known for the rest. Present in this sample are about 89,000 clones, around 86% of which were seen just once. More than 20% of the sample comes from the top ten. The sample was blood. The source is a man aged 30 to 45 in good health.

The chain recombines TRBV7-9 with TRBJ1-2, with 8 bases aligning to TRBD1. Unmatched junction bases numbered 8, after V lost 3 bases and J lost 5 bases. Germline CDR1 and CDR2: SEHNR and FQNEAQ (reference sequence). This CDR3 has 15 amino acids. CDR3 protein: CASSLQGAAIYGYTF. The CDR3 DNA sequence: TGTGCCAGCAGCTTGCAGGGGGCCGCCATTTATGGCTACACCTTC.

The CDR3 DNA reads as TGTGCCAGCAGTGACGAACACCTGAACACTGAAGCTTTCTTT. Translating it yields CASSDEHLNTEAFF. V is TRBV2 and J is TRBJ1-1; no clear D gene. Germline loops: CDR1 SNHLY, CDR2 FYNNEI. The CDR3 consists of 14 residues. Trimming cost V 3 bases and J 0 bases, with 8 bases left between them. The full variable domain, with the rest looked up from reference TRBV2 and TRBJ1-1, is EPEVTQTPSHQVTQMGQEVILRCVPISNHLYFYWYRQILGQKVEFLVSFYNNEISEKSEIFDDQFSVERPDGSNFTLKIRSTKLEDSAMYFCASSDEHLNTEAFFGQGTRLTVV.

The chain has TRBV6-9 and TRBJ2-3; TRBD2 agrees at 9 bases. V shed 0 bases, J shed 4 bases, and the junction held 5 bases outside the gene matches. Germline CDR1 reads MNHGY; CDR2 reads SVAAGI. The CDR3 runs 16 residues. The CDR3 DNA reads TGTGCCAGCAGTTATTCGTGGCGGGGGGGCCCAGATACGCAGTATTTT. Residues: CASSYSWRGGPDTQYF.

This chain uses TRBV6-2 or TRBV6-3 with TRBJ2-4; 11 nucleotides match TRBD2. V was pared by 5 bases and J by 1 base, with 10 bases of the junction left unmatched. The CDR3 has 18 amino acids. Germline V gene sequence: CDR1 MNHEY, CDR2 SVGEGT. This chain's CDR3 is CASSKTSGGWGAKNIQYF. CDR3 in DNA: TGTGCCAGCAGTAAAACTAGCGGGGGCTGGGGGGCCAAAAACATTCAGTACTTC.

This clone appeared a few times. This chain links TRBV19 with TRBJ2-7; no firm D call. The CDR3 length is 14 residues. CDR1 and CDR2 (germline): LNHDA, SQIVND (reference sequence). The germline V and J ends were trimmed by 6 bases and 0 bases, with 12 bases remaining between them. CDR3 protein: CASSPQWSSYEQYV. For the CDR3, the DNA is TGTGCCAGTAGCCCACAGTGGAGCTCCTACGAGCAGTACGTC.

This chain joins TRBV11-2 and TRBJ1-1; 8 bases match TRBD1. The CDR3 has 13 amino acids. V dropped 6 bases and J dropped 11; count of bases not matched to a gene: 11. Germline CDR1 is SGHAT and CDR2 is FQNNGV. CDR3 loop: CASRLVQGAYAFF. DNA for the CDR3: TGTGCCAGCAGACTGGTGCAGGGGGCTTACGCTTTCTTT.

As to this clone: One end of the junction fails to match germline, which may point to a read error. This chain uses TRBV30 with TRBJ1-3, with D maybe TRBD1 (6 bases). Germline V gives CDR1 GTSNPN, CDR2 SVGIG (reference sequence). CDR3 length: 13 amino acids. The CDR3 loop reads CAWSKGVGTTIYF. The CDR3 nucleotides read TGTGCCTGGAGTAAGGGGGTCGGAACCACCATATATTTT.

The DNA of the CDR3 is TGTGCCAGCAGCTTAGGAGGACAGAGGGTTGGAAACACCATATATTTT. Translation: CASSLGGQRVGNTIYF. The chain has TRBV7-9 and TRBJ1-3; weak D call: TRBD1 (6 bases). CDR1 is SEHNR, CDR2 FQNEAQ, per germline (reference sequence). The CDR3 sequence is 16 residues long. Trimming stripped 1 base from V and 3 bases from J, with 13 bases between.

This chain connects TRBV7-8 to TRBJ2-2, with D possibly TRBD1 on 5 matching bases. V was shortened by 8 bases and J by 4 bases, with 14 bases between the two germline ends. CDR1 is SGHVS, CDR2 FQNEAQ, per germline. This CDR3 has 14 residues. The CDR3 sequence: CASATGASTGELFF. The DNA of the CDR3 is TGTGCCAGCGCTACAGGAGCGAGCACCGGGGAGCTGTTTTTT.

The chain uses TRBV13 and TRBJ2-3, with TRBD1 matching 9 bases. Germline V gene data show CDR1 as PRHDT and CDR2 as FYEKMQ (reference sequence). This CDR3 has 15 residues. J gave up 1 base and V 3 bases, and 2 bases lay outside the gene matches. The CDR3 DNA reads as TGTGCCAGCAGCTTCCGACAGGGGGGCACAGATACGCAGTATTTT. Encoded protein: CASSFRQGGTDTQYF.

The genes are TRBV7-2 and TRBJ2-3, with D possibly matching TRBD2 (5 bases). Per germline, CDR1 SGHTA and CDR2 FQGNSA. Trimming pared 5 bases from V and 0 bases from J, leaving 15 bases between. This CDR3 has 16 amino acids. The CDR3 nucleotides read TGTGCCAGCAGCCCGGGGTACCGGCCTAGCACAGATACGCAGTATTTT. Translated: CASSPGYRPSTDTQYF.

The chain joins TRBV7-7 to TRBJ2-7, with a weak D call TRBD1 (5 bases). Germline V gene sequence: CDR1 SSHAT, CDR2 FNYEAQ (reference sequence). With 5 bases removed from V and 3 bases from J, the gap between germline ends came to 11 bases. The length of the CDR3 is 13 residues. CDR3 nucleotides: TGTGCCAGCAGCCACGGACATATCTACGAGCAGTACGTC. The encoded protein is CASSHGHIYEQYV.

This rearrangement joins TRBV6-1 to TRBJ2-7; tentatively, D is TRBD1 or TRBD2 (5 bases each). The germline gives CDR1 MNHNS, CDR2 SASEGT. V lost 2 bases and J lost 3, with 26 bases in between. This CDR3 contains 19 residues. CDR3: CASSEYPTLMTGRLYEQYV. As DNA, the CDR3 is TGTGCCAGCAGTGAATACCCTACCCTAATGACGGGACGCCTCTACGAGCAGTACGTC.

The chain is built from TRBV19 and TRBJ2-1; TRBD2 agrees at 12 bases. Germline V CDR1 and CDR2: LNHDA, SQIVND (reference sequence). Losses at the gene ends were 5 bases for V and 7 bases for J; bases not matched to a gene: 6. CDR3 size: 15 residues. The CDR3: CASSVLAGGGNEQFF. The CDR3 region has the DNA TGTGCCAGTAGTGTACTAGCGGGGGGTGGGAATGAGCAGTTCTTC. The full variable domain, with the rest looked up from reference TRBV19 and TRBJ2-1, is DGGITQSPKYLFRKEGQNVTLSCEQNLNHDAMYWYRQDPGQGLRLIYYSQIVNDFQKGDIAEGYSVSREKKESFPLTVTSAQKNPTAFYLCASSVLAGGGNEQFFGPGTRLTVL.

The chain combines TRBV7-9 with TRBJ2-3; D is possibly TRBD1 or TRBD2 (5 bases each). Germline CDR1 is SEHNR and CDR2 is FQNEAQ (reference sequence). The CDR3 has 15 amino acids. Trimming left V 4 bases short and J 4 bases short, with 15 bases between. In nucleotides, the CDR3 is TGTGCCAGCAGCTCCCGGGACGGCGACCCAGATACGCAGTATTTT. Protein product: CASSSRDGDPDTQYF.

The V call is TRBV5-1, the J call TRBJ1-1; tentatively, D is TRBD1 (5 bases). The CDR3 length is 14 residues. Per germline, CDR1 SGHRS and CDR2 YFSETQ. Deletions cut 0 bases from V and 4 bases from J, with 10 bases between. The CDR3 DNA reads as TGCGCCAGCAGCTTGGCCGGGACGGCCACTGAAGCTTTCTTT. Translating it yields CASSLAGTATEAFF.

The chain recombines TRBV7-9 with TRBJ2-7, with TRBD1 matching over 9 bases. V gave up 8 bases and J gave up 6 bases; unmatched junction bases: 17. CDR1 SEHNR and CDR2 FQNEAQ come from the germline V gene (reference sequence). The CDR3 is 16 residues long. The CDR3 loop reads CASGTGDRVVCFEQYV. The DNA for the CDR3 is TGTGCCAGCGGTACCGGGGACAGGGTAGTGTGTTTCGAGCAGTACGTC.

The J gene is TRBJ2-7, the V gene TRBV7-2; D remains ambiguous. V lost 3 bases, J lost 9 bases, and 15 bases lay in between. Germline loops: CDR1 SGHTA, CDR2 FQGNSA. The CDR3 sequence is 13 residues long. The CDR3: CASSFWTDRAQYF. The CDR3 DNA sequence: TGTGCCAGCAGCTTTTGGACGGATCGGGCGCAGTACTTC. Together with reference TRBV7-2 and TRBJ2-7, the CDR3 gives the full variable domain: GAGVSQSPSNKVTEKGKDVELRCDPISGHTALYWYRQSLGQGLEFLIYFQGNSAPDKSGLPSDRFSAERTGGSVSTLTIQRTQQEDSAVYLCASSFWTDRAQYFGPGTRLTVT.

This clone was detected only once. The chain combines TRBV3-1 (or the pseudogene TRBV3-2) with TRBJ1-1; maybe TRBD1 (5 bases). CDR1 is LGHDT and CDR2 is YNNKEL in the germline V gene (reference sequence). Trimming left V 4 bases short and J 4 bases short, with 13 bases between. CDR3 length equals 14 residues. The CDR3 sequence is CASSRAGIRTEAFF. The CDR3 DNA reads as TGTGCCAGCAGCCGTGCAGGGATTCGCACTGAAGCTTTCTTT.